This section outlines one T cell receptor beta chain sequence together with its context. The record originates from a study of blood T cell repertoires in COVID-19. Study summary: Material from acute and convalescent COVID-19 was sourced from the United States, Italy and Spain.

This table comes from immunoSEQ multiplex PCR, and its TCRdb copy is limited to in-frame clones, with some not included. The table records about 120,000 clones, about 85% of them present only once. This TCR was recovered from an elderly man with active or convalescent COVID-19. The sample taken for sequencing was peripheral blood.

Here the CDR3 DNA reads TGTGCCAGCTCATGGAGGCCGGGACAGACGGGCAATAGCAATCAGCCCCAGCATTTT. Translation gives CASSWRPGQTGNSNQPQHF. This rearrangement joins TRBV18 to TRBJ1-5; 7 positions agree with TRBD1. With V trimmed by 5 bases and J by 0 bases, 16 bases remained unmatched. This CDR3 region has 19 residues. CDR1 is KGHSH and CDR2 is LQKENI in the germline V gene.